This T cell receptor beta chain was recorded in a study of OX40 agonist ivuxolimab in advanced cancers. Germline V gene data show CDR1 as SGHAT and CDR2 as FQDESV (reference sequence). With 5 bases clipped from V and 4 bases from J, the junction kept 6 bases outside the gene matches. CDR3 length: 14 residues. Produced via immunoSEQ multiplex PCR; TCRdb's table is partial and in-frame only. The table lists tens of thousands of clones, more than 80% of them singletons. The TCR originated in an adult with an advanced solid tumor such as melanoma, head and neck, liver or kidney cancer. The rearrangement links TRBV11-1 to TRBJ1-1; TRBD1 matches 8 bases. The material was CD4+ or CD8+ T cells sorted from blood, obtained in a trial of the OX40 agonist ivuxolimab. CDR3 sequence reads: CASSPQGAGTEAFF. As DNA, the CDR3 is TGTGCCAGCAGCCCCCAGGGGGCGGGCACTGAAGCTTTCTTT.